This entry lists 31 T cell receptor beta chains sequenced from one sample in a study of T cell repertoires in cytomegalovirus infection. TCRdb analysed the reads with MiXCR anew, one entry per CDR3 protein. Here the sample spans about 80,000 distinct CDR3 sequences, less than 4.5% being singletons. Sequenced: PBMCs. These receptors were obtained from a human donor in good health (CMV status not recorded). Some clones in this sample may be carry-over from other donors' samples.

This clonotype has a count of ten or more. The chain couples TRBV7-8 to TRBJ1-2, with a tentative D call TRBD1 (6 bases). Germline CDR1 SGHVS, CDR2 FQNEAQ. The CDR3 spans 14 residues. V was pared by 5 bases and J by 7 bases, with 17 bases between. The CDR3 sequence: CASSPQDSMSGYTF. The CDR3 coding sequence is TGTGCCAGCAGCCCCCAGGACAGCATGTCTGGCTACACCTTC. Looking up the rest from reference TRBV7-8 and TRBJ1-2 gives the full variable domain: GAGVSQSPRYKVAKRGQDVALRCDPISGHVSLFWYQQALGQGPEFLTYFQNEAQLDKSGLPSDRFFAERPEGSVSTLKIQRTQQEDSAVYLCASSPQDSMSGYTFGSGTRLTVV.

This clonotype was counted many times. DNA for the CDR3: TGTGCCAGCAGCCGGGGGCGGGGGGTCAACGAGCAGTACTTC. Translated, it gives CASSRGRGVNEQYF. V and J are TRBV7-8 and TRBJ2-7; TRBD2 aligns across 8 bases. The CDR3 totals 14 residues. Germline CDR1 reads SGHVS; CDR2 reads FQNEAQ. The J segment lost 5 bases and the V segment lost 5 bases, leaving 8 bases of the junction unmatched. The variable domain in full, completed from reference TRBV7-8 and TRBJ2-7, reads GAGVSQSPRYKVAKRGQDVALRCDPISGHVSLFWYQQALGQGPEFLTYFQNEAQLDKSGLPSDRFFAERPEGSVSTLKIQRTQQEDSAVYLCASSRGRGVNEQYFGPGTRLTVT.

The table lists this clonotype with many counts. The rearrangement links TRBV27 to TRBJ1-5; D possibly corresponds to TRBD1 (6 bases). CDR1 is MNHEY, CDR2 SMNVEV, per germline (reference sequence). Trimming removed 5 bases at V and 7 bases at J, with 24 bases between. The CDR3 loop spans 17 amino acids. CDR3 loop: CASSPSQGFYWEQPQHF. Written as DNA, the CDR3 is TGTGCCAGCAGTCCCTCACAGGGTTTTTATTGGGAACAGCCCCAGCATTTT.

Many counts were recorded for this clonotype. V and J are TRBV12-3 or TRBV12-4 and TRBJ2-3, with D possibly TRBD2 on 6 matching bases. The CDR3 is 14 amino acids. The ends were cut back, 5 bases at V and 2 bases at J, with 11 bases in the middle. CDR3 sequence: CASSGGINTDTQYF. The CDR3 DNA reads TGTGCCAGCAGTGGAGGGATAAACACAGATACGCAGTATTTT.

This clonotype was counted at least ten times. The gene calls are TRBV7-9 and TRBJ1-6, with D perhaps TRBD1 (5 bases). The V end lost 5 bases, the J end lost 6 bases, and 14 bases lay between the germline ends. In germline, CDR1 is SEHNR, CDR2 FQNEAQ (reference sequence). The CDR3 spans 15 residues. CDR3 coding DNA: TGTGCCAGCAGCCCTGCAGGGAATCGTAATTCACCCCTCCACTTT. This codes for CASSPAGNRNSPLHF.

This clonotype has at least ten counts. The gene calls are TRBV27 and TRBJ2-3; D assignment may be TRBD1 or TRBD2 (5 bases each). The CDR3 consists of 15 residues. The germline V gene has CDR1 MNHEY and CDR2 SMNVEV (reference sequence). Trimming took 2 bases from V and 2 from J, leaving 11 bases between them. The CDR3: CASSLVGVHTDTQYF. DNA for the CDR3: TGTGCCAGCAGTTTAGTGGGGGTCCACACAGATACGCAGTATTTT.

The rearrangement uses TRBV15 and TRBJ1-2, with 8 positions matching TRBD1. The V gene end was trimmed by 3 bases and the J gene end by 4 bases; junction bases not matched to a gene: 10. This CDR3 has 16 residues. The germline gives CDR1 LNHNV, CDR2 YYDKDF (reference sequence). The CDR3 is CATSSDRQGRGYGYTF. DNA for the CDR3: TGTGCCACCAGCAGCGATAGACAGGGGAGGGGCTATGGCTACACCTTC.

There are many counts of this clonotype. This chain joins TRBV12-3 or TRBV12-4 and TRBJ1-4; possibly TRBD1 for D (6 bases). The CDR3 extends over 16 amino acids. The V end lost 6 bases, the J end lost 5 bases, and 19 bases lay between the germline ends. CDR3: CASSFDYRGGNEKLFF. In nucleotides, the CDR3 is TGTGCCAGCAGCTTCGATTATAGGGGGGGGAATGAAAAACTGTTTTTT.

This clonotype was counted ten times or more. The chain carries TRBV4-1 and TRBJ2-2; 10 positions match TRBD2. J gave up 6 bases and V 0 bases, and 7 bases lay outside the gene matches. Germline assignment: CDR1 MGHRA and CDR2 YSYEKL. The CDR3 is made up of 17 amino acids. The CDR3 is CASSQEGLAGVAGELFF. The CDR3 DNA reads TGCGCCAGCAGCCAAGAGGGGCTAGCGGGGGTGGCCGGGGAGCTGTTTTTT.

This clonotype showed up many times. The chain uses TRBV7-2 and TRBJ1-5; no clear D. The germline CDR1 and CDR2 sequences are SGHTA and FQGNSA. The CDR3 extends over 16 amino acids. Trimming stripped 0 bases from V and 3 bases from J, with 12 bases between. The DNA of the CDR3 is TGTGCCAGCAGCTTAGCGGACCCATGGTCCAATCAGCCCCAGCATTTT. Residues: CASSLADPWSNQPQHF.

This clonotype was recorded many times. Sequence at one end of the junction differs from germline and may be a read error. This rearrangement joins TRBV10-3 to TRBJ2-7; D may match TRBD1 or TRBD2 (7 bases each). The CDR3 extends over 15 amino acids. Germline V gene sequence: CDR1 ENHRY, CDR2 SYGVKD. CDR3 sequence reads: CAISEPPSGGTNPKF. CDR3 nucleotide sequence: TGTGCCATCAGTGAACCTCCGTCAGGGGGGACTAATCCCAAGTTC.

This clonotype showed up just once. The conserved phenylalanine or tryptophan is not found at the CDR3 terminus, so this likely reflects a read error. It is unclear where the CDR3 begins or ends on the DNA, so no DNA is shown, and the CDR3 is as TCRdb lists it. The rearrangement uses TRBV28 and TRBJ2-1; the table calls TRBD1, which could not be checked here. With termini counted, the CDR3 has 15 amino acids. Germline assignment: CDR1 MDHEN and CDR2 SYDVKM. The CDR3 loop is CASTGAGSNYNEQLL.

Only a few counts were recorded for this clonotype. The rearrangement uses TRBV9 and TRBJ2-3; 7 bases are a match to TRBD1. V lost 2 bases, J lost 3 bases, and 9 bases stayed unmatched. The CDR3 length is 16 residues. The germline V gene encodes CDR1 SGDLS and CDR2 YYNGEE. CDR3 in DNA: TGTGCCAGCAGCGTGACACCGGGACAGAAAACAGATACGCAGTATTTT. Protein product: CASSVTPGQKTDTQYF.

This clonotype was counted at least ten times. This chain connects TRBV7-2 to TRBJ1-1; 8 bases align to TRBD1. CDR1 is SGHTA, CDR2 FQGNSA, per germline. Losses at the gene ends were 6 bases for V and 3 bases for J; bases not matched to a gene: 9. CDR3 length equals 15 residues. CDR3 nucleotide sequence: TGTGCCAGCAGATTTCCGACAGGGGAGGACACTGAAGCTTTCTTT. Translating gives CASRFPTGEDTEAFF.

This clonotype has ten or more counts. The chain combines TRBV12-3 or TRBV12-4 with TRBJ1-4; D is uncertain. Trimming stripped 6 bases from V and 4 bases from J, with 12 bases between. This CDR3 contains 14 residues. Here the CDR3 reads CASRRETVNEKLFF. CDR3 nucleotides: TGTGCCAGCAGGAGGGAGACTGTTAATGAAAAACTGTTTTTT.

This clonotype was seen many times. The chain is built from TRBV7-2 and TRBJ1-1; perhaps TRBD1 as D (5 bases). The germline gives CDR1 SGHTA, CDR2 FQGNSA. V lost 5 bases to trimming and J lost 7 bases, with 20 bases between them. The CDR3 contains 15 residues. CDR3 coding DNA: TGTGCCAGCAGCCTACGATCAACAGGACCGGTTGAAGCTTTCTTT. Translation gives CASSLRSTGPVEAFF.

The table lists this clonotype with many counts. Here the CDR3 DNA reads TGTGCCAGCAGCTTAGGAGGGGCAGGGGCCGAAGCTTTCTTT. This translates into CASSLGGAGAEAFF. The chain combines TRBV7-2 with TRBJ1-1, with D perhaps TRBD1 (6 bases). From germline, CDR1 is SGHTA and CDR2 FQGNSA. V shed 1 base and J shed 8 bases, with 14 bases lying between them. The CDR3 covers 14 residues.

This clonotype has at least ten counts. In DNA form, the CDR3 reads TGTGCCAGCAGCTTCCATCAGCCCCAGCATTTT. It is translated as CASSFHQPQHF. The chain has TRBV7-4 and TRBJ1-5; D not resolved. With 3 bases removed from V and 5 bases from J, the gap between germline ends came to 2 bases. Germline V CDR1 and CDR2: SGHVT, SQSDAQ. This CDR3 contains 11 residues.

This clonotype was seen repeatedly, ten times or more. The V gene is TRBV28, the J gene TRBJ2-7, with D unresolved. The V gene lost 2 bases and the J gene lost 6 bases, with 5 bases spanning the gap. The CDR3 is 11 residues long. Germline V CDR1 and CDR2: MDHEN, SYDVKM. The CDR3 protein is CASSLIGEQYF. For the CDR3, the DNA is TGTGCCAGCAGTTTAATCGGCGAGCAGTACTTC.

This clonotype was counted once. Possible read error: a much larger clone is one base away. In this CDR3 the conserved last residue, phenylalanine or tryptophan, is missing, so a read error is likely. This rearrangement joins TRBV6-2 or TRBV6-3 to TRBJ2-2; 10 positions match TRBD1. Trimming took 5 bases from V and 6 from J; bases not matched to a gene: 3. Germline lookup yields CDR1 MNHEY and CDR2 SVGEGT. The CDR3 is made up of 14 amino acids. This chain's CDR3 is CASSRGTGAGELFS. The DNA for the CDR3 is TGTGCCAGCAGTAGAGGGACAGGGGCCGGGGAGCTGTTTTCT.

At least ten counts were recorded for this clonotype. The chain is built from TRBV6-2 or TRBV6-3 and TRBJ2-1; tentative D call: TRBD1 (6 bases). This CDR3 contains 15 residues. The V end was cut by 6 bases, the J end by 4 bases, with 16 bases between. Germline V gene data show CDR1 as MNHEY and CDR2 as SVGEGT. The CDR3 loop reads CASRVDNQGYNEQFF. The CDR3 DNA reads as TGTGCCAGCAGAGTGGACAACCAGGGGTACAATGAGCAGTTCTTC.

Ten or more counts support this clonotype. The chain is built from TRBV20-1 and TRBJ1-5; TRBD1 matches at 7 bases. Trimming at V came to 0 bases and at J to 4 bases, leaving 6 bases not matched to a gene. CDR1 is DFQATT and CDR2 is SNEGSKA in the germline V gene (reference sequence). The CDR3 extends over 15 amino acids. The CDR3 sequence: CSARDLIQGNQPQHF. The DNA of the CDR3 is TGCAGTGCTAGAGATTTAATACAGGGGAATCAGCCCCAGCATTTT.

This clonotype occurred many times. This chain links TRBV20-1 with TRBJ1-3, with 8 bases fitting TRBD1. CDR3 length equals 13 residues. CDR1 is DFQATT, CDR2 SNEGSKA, per germline (reference sequence). V was clipped by 3 bases and J by 6 bases; unmatched bases: 4. The CDR3 protein is CSASWQGANTIYF. The CDR3 DNA reads as TGCAGTGCTAGTTGGCAGGGGGCAAACACCATATATTTT.

At least ten counts were recorded for this clonotype. The V call is TRBV19, the J call TRBJ2-5, with D perhaps matching TRBD1 (7 bases). Trimming cost V 7 bases and J 0 bases, with 15 bases left between them. The CDR3 length is 15 residues. CDR1 LNHDA and CDR2 SQIVND come from the germline V gene (reference sequence). The CDR3 sequence is CASNFGGQHQETQYF. CDR3 in DNA: TGTGCCAGTAACTTCGGGGGACAGCACCAAGAGACCCAGTACTTC.

The table lists this clonotype with many counts. The chain combines TRBV6-2 or TRBV6-3 with TRBJ1-1; D perhaps matches TRBD1 (5 bases). V was shortened by 2 bases and J by 0 bases, with 13 bases between the two germline ends. The CDR3 covers 16 residues. Germline loops: CDR1 MNHEY, CDR2 SVGEGT. The CDR3 reads CASSYGAGGMNTEAFF. The CDR3 nucleotides read TGTGCCAGCAGTTACGGGGCAGGAGGCATGAACACTGAAGCTTTCTTT.

In its sample, this clonotype was seen many times. This chain connects TRBV6-2 or TRBV6-3 to TRBJ2-3; no reliable D call. Trimming pared 3 bases from V and 2 bases from J, leaving 18 bases between. The germline V gene encodes CDR1 MNHEY and CDR2 SVGEGT. This CDR3 spans 17 amino acids. CDR3 DNA: TGTGCCAGCAGTTATGGGCTCCTGATGGGAACCACAGATACGCAGTATTTT. Translating gives CASSYGLLMGTTDTQYF.

This clonotype has a count of ten or more. The J gene is TRBJ1-6, the V gene TRBV19, with D unresolved. CDR1 is LNHDA, CDR2 SQIVND, per germline (reference sequence). The CDR3 is 14 amino acids. The ends were cut back, 7 bases at V and 10 bases at J, with 17 bases in the middle. CDR3 sequence reads: CASKIRDVGSPLHF. The CDR3 nucleotides read TGTGCCAGTAAGATCCGGGATGTAGGATCACCCCTCCACTTT.

This clonotype was detected many times. V and J are TRBV12-3 or TRBV12-4 and TRBJ1-5, with a weak D call TRBD1 (6 bases). The CDR3 is made up of 13 amino acids. V was clipped by 7 bases and J by 7 bases, with 14 bases between them. CDR3 in amino acids: CASTTGYSQPQHF. CDR3 nucleotides: TGTGCCAGCACTACAGGGTACAGCCAGCCCCAGCATTTT.

There are many counts of this clonotype. The gene calls are TRBV4-1 and TRBJ1-5; a possible D gene is TRBD1 (5 bases). The V gene lost 3 bases and the J gene lost 2 bases, with 17 bases spanning the gap. This CDR3 has 17 amino acids. Per germline, CDR1 MGHRA and CDR2 YSYEKL. The CDR3 spells CASSHLGGAGGNQPQHF. In DNA, the CDR3 is TGCGCCAGCAGCCACCTCGGGGGTGCCGGGGGCAATCAGCCCCAGCATTTT.

This clonotype was counted ten times or more. The genes are TRBV4-3 and TRBJ1-1; no reliable D call. Germline assignment: CDR1 LGHNA and CDR2 YSLEER. Trimming pared 0 bases from V and 8 bases from J, leaving 16 bases between. CDR3 size: 15 residues. The CDR3 spells CASSQEMGEVSEAFF. Here the CDR3 DNA reads TGCGCCAGCAGCCAAGAAATGGGAGAGGTCTCCGAAGCTTTCTTT.

This clonotype was seen repeatedly, ten times or more. This rearrangement joins TRBV20-1 to TRBJ1-2; D gene unclear. There are 13 residues in the CDR3. V was trimmed by 8 bases and J by 4 bases, leaving 17 bases between them. Germline CDR1 is DFQATT and CDR2 is SNEGSKA (reference sequence). The CDR3 DNA follows: TGCAGTACTTCTACCCGCAGCCCCTATGGCTACACCTTC. Residues: CSTSTRSPYGYTF.